The entry below describes one TCR beta chain. This sample is drawn from a study of T-cell reconstitution after alpha-beta-depleted transplantation in children. Between the trimmed V and J ends, which lost 0 bases and 6 bases, there was a span of 9 bases. The CDR3 consists of 14 residues. The germline V gene encodes CDR1 LGHNA and CDR2 YSLEER. For TCRbeta, the library was prepared with unique molecular identifiers. Via MiXCR, TCRdb re-called the PCR reads, giving one row per CDR3 protein. Of about 480,000 distinct CDR3 sequences in the sample, under 15% were seen once. V usage is TRBV4-3 and J usage is TRBJ1-5, with D unclear. Sequencing used PBMCs from the stem cell graft donor, obtained from the stem cell graft. The TCR originated in a human donor who donated a stem cell graft to a child with combined immunodeficiency. This CDR3 is CASSQEVRGQPQHF. The CDR3 nucleotides read TGCGCCAGCAGCCAAGAGGTCCGCGGTCAGCCCCAGCATTTT.